This entry features one TCR beta chain sequence. The repertoire was sequenced with immunoSEQ multiplex PCR; TCRdb's copy has only in-frame clones and lacks some. The sample shows tens of thousands of clones, 70% to 90% of them seen only once. The CDR3 is 14 amino acids. Trimming at V came to 2 bases and at J to 9 bases, leaving 3 bases not matched to a gene. Germline V gene lookup returns CDR1 LGHNA and CDR2 YSLEER. The data derive from a study of T cell changes during pregnancy in multiple sclerosis. The TCR sequence derives from a female donor in good health, enrolled as a control in a pregnancy study. The J gene is TRBJ2-1, the V gene TRBV4-3; 11 nucleotides line up with TRBD2. This material consisted of peripheral blood, taken in the first trimester of pregnancy. This chain's CDR3 is CASSQLLAGGEQFF. The CDR3 DNA reads TGCGCCAGCAGCCAACTTCTAGCGGGGGGTGAGCAGTTCTTC.